This T cell receptor (beta chain) was identified in a study of blood T cell repertoires in COVID-19. Study information: Sites across the United States, Italy and Spain contributed samples from acute and convalescent COVID-19. The analysed material was cDNA or gDNA that came from T cells, B-cell-depleted T cells, or PBMCs.

The method was immunoSEQ multiplex PCR; TCRdb's version includes in-frame clones alone and lacks a portion of them. The table shows about 220,000 clones, with around 82% occurring only once. The V end was cut by 4 bases, the J end by 6 bases, with 6 bases between. The CDR3 contains 10 residues. In germline, CDR1 is SQVTM, CDR2 ANQGSEA. J is TRBJ1-1 and V is TRBV29-1; tentatively, D is TRBD1 (5 bases). This TCR was sampled from a woman aged 60-70 years with acute or convalescent COVID-19. The specimen was peripheral blood. The CDR3 DNA reads as TGCAGCGTTGTCAGGGCTGAAGCTTTCTTT. Residues: CSVVRAEAFF. The full variable domain, rest sourced from reference TRBV29-1 and TRBJ1-1, is SAVISQKPSRDICQRGTSLTIQCQVDSQVTMMFWYRQQPGQSLTLIATANQGSEATYESGFVIDKFPISRPNLTFSTLTVSNMSPEDSSIYLCSVVRAEAFFGQGTRLTVV.